This TCR beta chain derives from a study of shared clonotypes between healthy human individuals (dated by TCRdb to 2020 to 2021). Concerning the study at large: Three men and two women, aged 18 to 49 years, made up the cohort. Libraries were prepared and TCR repertoires were sequenced by different laboratories using diverse techniques, in order to increase sequencing depth and limit assay-specific biases. Per donor, three plates each were used for CD4 naive and CD4 memory, two for CD8 naive, and one for CD8 memory. Leukapheresis yielded between about 0.85 and 10 billion PBMCs per donor. The study deeply sequenced blood TCR repertoires of roughly five healthy adults to estimate repertoire size and the extent of clonotype sharing between individuals.

On this clone itself: Its antigen remains undetermined. No per-base quality is available; no much larger clone lies one base away.

General findings and caveats noted by the study authors: Naive subsets generally had larger estimated clonotype richness than memory subsets did. Because the study included a small number of donors, the genetic and exposure-history diversity represented was limited. Sampling was restricted to blood, and TCR repertoires in tissues likely differ from the TCR repertoires found in blood. Compared with non-shared clonotypes, clonotypes shared by all four sorted-subset donors had higher generation probabilities. Incomplete sequencing was indicated by rarefaction of sorted-subset datasets, despite the large sequencing depth. When several donors were compared, the shared fraction of clonotypes was about 5% for naive CD4, roughly 3.3% for naive CD8, roughly 2.5% for memory CD4, and around 0.4% for memory CD8. Pairwise subsampling led to the expectation that sequencing depth would affect the degree of clonotype sharing among donors.

Using the deep immunoSEQ assay, TCR CDR3 regions were amplified from genomic DNA by multiplex PCR. Extracted genomic DNA from each cell subset was distributed evenly across all wells of several immunoSEQ 96-well plates, and each plate was treated as a replicate. For sorted subsets, each replicate PCR was loaded with 150 to 250 ng genomic DNA, equivalent to 25,000 to 35,000 T cell genomes. Purified libraries were quantified with a Qubit 3.0 fluorometer, sized on a Bioanalyzer 2100, and re-quantified with the KAPA Library Quantification kit. Every immunoSEQ 96-well plate was sequenced on a dedicated single-read 150-cycle Illumina NextSeq 550 flow cell. Processing in the source paper ran as follows. The immunoSEQ output contained only junctional sequences without quality scores, so filtering could not match that applied to full-length reads. Sequences were annotated with PyIR, a Python wrapper for IgBLAST v1.9, and V/J genes and CDR3 were assigned using IMGT germline references. Reads were removed for weak V/J assignments (E-value above 1e-6), missing CDR3, stop codons, out-of-frame junctions, or ambiguous translated residues. V3J clonotypes were defined as sequences sharing an identical inferred V gene, J gene, and CDR3 amino acid sequence. To compute the percentage overlap between repertoires, the number of shared unique clonotypes was divided by the size of the smaller repertoire. Three approaches were used to assess repertoire richness: RTK rarefaction, the Chao1 estimator, and Recon v2.1 estimates of unobserved clonotypes. Generation probabilities for all TCRbeta clonotypes obtained by the gDNA method from a handful of donors were computed using OLGA. TCRdb retrieved this table from immuneACCESS and kept in-frame rearrangements only. Not all clones are present; in checked studies, unresolved V genes account for under half, and no reason is known for the remainder. That table supplies the V and J calls and clone size; D and trimming were determined from the DNA. The sample data list 760,000 or so clones, and around 96% of these were observed just once. Roughly 0.23% of the sample is taken by the ten largest.

V trim: 0 bases; J trim: 1 base; unmatched bases: 3. The cysteine opens and the phenylalanine closes a CDR3 of 15 amino acids. Only the CDR3 region is kept as DNA, spanning 45 bases read in frame from base 1. CDR1 and CDR2, looked up from the germline V gene, are SGHRS and YFSETQ. CD8 naive samples consisted of CD45RO-negative cells that were positively selected for CCR7, yielding a CD45RA+CCR7+ population without TemRA cells. The donors were healthy, HIV-negative adults who had no recently reported acute infections or vaccinations. Only Caucasian adults living in Nashville, Tennessee, USA were represented among the donors. Blood was collected by leukapheresis, and PBMCs were isolated by Ficoll-Histopaque density gradient centrifugation and then cryopreserved in liquid nitrogen vapor phase. Analytical flow cytometry was used to check the purity and quantity of every magnetically sorted T cell population. From each sorted fraction, genomic DNA was isolated and quantified by UV absorbance on a Nanodrop 2000c.

The sequenced material came from naive CD8+ T cells sorted from blood. The sample's cell subset or site, from its label and the paper: CD45RA+CCR7+. The receptor was derived from a man aged 30-40 years in good health. This chain joins TRBV5-1 to TRBJ1-1; 7 central nucleotides agree with TRBD1. CDR3 loop: CASSLVQGTNTEAFF. The DNA sequence is as follows: TGCGCCAGCAGCTTGGTACAGGGGACGAACACTGAAGCTTTCTTT.